Shown below are 14 T cell receptor beta chains from a single sample sequenced in a study of cytomegalovirus exposure and HLA in healthy donors (dated by TCRdb to the late 2010s). The library relied on the immunoSEQ multiplex PCR assay. For the multiplex PCR, a mixture combining 60 forward primers for TCR Vbeta segments and 13 reverse primers for TCR Jbeta segments was used. The clones in this table, taken by TCRdb from immuneACCESS, are in-frame only. Not every clone is retained; where verified, under half of the shortfall comes from an unresolved V gene, and the cause of the rest is unknown. This sample comprises around 130,000 clones, 70% to 75% of them detected only once. The ten biggest clones cover more than 2% of the sample. Input material: PBMCs. Every receptor here comes from a woman aged 40 to 50 in good health and CMV-seropositive.

This clone was counted a few times. V and J are TRBV5-1 and TRBJ2-3; 8 bases fit TRBD1. Germline trimming cut 3 bases from V and 3 bases from J; bases unmatched to any gene: 3. Germline V lookup: CDR1 SGHRS, CDR2 YFSETQ. The CDR3 sequence is 14 residues long. CDR3 nucleotides: TGCGCCAGCAGCTCCCGGACAGGGACAGATACGCAGTATTTT. This gives the protein CASSSRTGTDTQYF.

This clone was detected only once. J is TRBJ2-7 and V is TRBV5-5; 7 bases match TRBD1. After removal of 0 bases from V and 4 bases from J, the junction contained 7 bases not matched to a gene. CDR1 is SGHKS, CDR2 YYEKEE, per germline (reference sequence). This CDR3 region has 15 residues. CDR3 region: CASSLAGTEIYEQYF. CDR3 nucleotides: TGTGCCAGCAGCTTGGCCGGGACAGAGATTTACGAGCAGTACTTC.

The chain employs TRBV5-1 and TRBJ1-5; 9 nucleotides align to TRBD1. Losses at the gene ends were 0 bases for V and 1 base for J; bases not matched to a gene: 5. This CDR3 region has 17 residues. CDR1 and CDR2 from the germline V gene are SGHRS and YFSETQ. The DNA for the CDR3 is TGCGCCAGCAGCTTGGGACAGGGGGGTTCCAGCAATCAGCCCCAGCATTTT. Translating gives CASSLGQGGSSNQPQHF. The whole variable domain, filled in from reference TRBV5-1 and TRBJ1-5, reads KAGVTQTPRYLIKTRGQQVTLSCSPISGHRSVSWYQQTPGQGLQFLFEYFSETQRNKGNFPGRFSGRQFSNSRSEMNVSTLELGDSALYLCASSLGQGGSSNQPQHFGDGTRLSIL.

V usage is TRBV9 and J usage is TRBJ2-5, with 15 bases identical to TRBD2. Unmatched junction bases numbered 1, after V lost 0 bases and J lost 1 base. CDR1 is SGDLS, CDR2 YYNGEE, per germline. The CDR3 is made up of 17 amino acids. DNA of the CDR3: TGTGCCAGCAGCGTAGGGACTAGCGGGGGGGCCCAAGAGACCCAGTACTTC. It is translated as CASSVGTSGGAQETQYF.

J is TRBJ1-5 and V is TRBV6-5; TRBD1 is a possible D gene (5 bases). Trimming stripped 6 bases from V and 5 bases from J, with 8 bases between. Germline lookup yields CDR1 MNHEY and CDR2 SVGAGI. The CDR3 length is 12 residues. In nucleotides, the CDR3 is TGTGCCAGCAGAACAGGCGATCAGCCCCAGCATTTT. Residues: CASRTGDQPQHF.

The chain uses TRBV5-1 and TRBJ2-2; D remains ambiguous. CDR1 and CDR2 from the germline V gene are SGHRS and YFSETQ. Trimming removed 5 bases at V and 1 base at J, with 6 bases between. The CDR3 is made up of 13 amino acids. The CDR3 sequence: CASSSGNTGELFF. Here the CDR3 DNA reads TGCGCCAGCAGTTCGGGGAACACCGGGGAGCTGTTTTTT.

J is TRBJ2-5 and V is TRBV27; D might be TRBD1 (7 bases). CDR3 size: 19 residues. From germline, CDR1 is MNHEY and CDR2 SMNVEV (reference sequence). V shed 6 bases and J shed 1 base, with 27 bases lying between them. CDR3 sequence reads: CASSPGGTAPINRQETQYF. The CDR3 nucleotides read TGTGCCAGCAGCCCTGGAGGGACAGCACCAATTAACCGCCAAGAGACCCAGTACTTC.

This chain uses TRBV11-3 with TRBJ2-3; perhaps TRBD1 as D (6 bases). V was cut by 5 bases and J by 2 bases, with 11 bases left in between. This CDR3 comprises 14 residues. Germline V gene data show CDR1 as SGHNT and CDR2 as YENEEA. CDR3 in DNA: TGTGCCAGCAGCCCCGGACAGTTCACAGATACGCAGTATTTT. This codes for CASSPGQFTDTQYF.

The chain joins TRBV28 to TRBJ2-3, with a possible D match to TRBD1 (6 bases). Germline V gene lookup returns CDR1 MDHEN and CDR2 SYDVKM. Trimming removed 1 base from V and 0 bases from J, with 11 bases in between. The length of the CDR3 is 16 residues. CDR3 nucleotide sequence: TGTGCCAGCAGTTTATCCGGGACAACTAGCACAGATACGCAGTATTTT. This encodes CASSLSGTTSTDTQYF.

The chain joins TRBV7-2 to TRBJ1-1; D is ambiguous. Per germline, CDR1 SGHTA and CDR2 FQGNSA. The CDR3 is 15 residues long. V lost 0 bases to trimming and J lost 0 bases, with 8 bases between them. The CDR3 coding sequence is TGTGCCAGCAGCTTAGCGGGCAGTATGAACACTGAAGCTTTCTTT. It yields the protein CASSLAGSMNTEAFF.

This clone has just one count. The CDR3 spells CASSPPGQGAFGEQYF. CDR3 coding DNA: TGTGCCAGCTCACCACCGGGACAGGGGGCGTTTGGCGAGCAGTACTTC. The chain combines TRBV18 with TRBJ2-7, with 12 positions matching TRBD1. J lost 6 bases, V lost 0 bases, and 6 bases had no gene match. Per germline, CDR1 KGHSH and CDR2 LQKENI. The CDR3 runs 16 residues.

The rearrangement uses TRBV19 and TRBJ1-2; TRBD1 agrees at 9 bases. Germline lookup yields CDR1 LNHDA and CDR2 SQIVND (reference sequence). The CDR3 is 14 residues long. The ends lost 5 bases at V and 10 bases at J; junction bases unmatched: 11. The CDR3 loop is CASSAWTGAGDYTF. The DNA of the CDR3 is TGTGCCAGTAGTGCATGGACAGGGGCAGGGGACTACACCTTC. Full variable domain (rest looked up from reference TRBV19 and TRBJ1-2): DGGITQSPKYLFRKEGQNVTLSCEQNLNHDAMYWYRQDPGQGLRLIYYSQIVNDFQKGDIAEGYSVSREKKESFPLTVTSAQKNPTAFYLCASSAWTGAGDYTFGSGTRLTVV.

This chain uses TRBV5-1 with TRBJ2-5; D is perhaps TRBD2 (7 bases). There are 15 residues in the CDR3. CDR1 and CDR2 (germline): SGHRS, YFSETQ. Trimming cost V 5 bases and J 0 bases, with 14 bases left between them. The CDR3 region has the DNA TGCGCCAGCAGTCCCGCGGGGGCCGACCAAGAGACCCAGTACTTC. It codes for CASSPAGADQETQYF.

A word on this clone: Compared with germline, one end of the junction differs, possibly owing to a read error. The V call is TRBV11-2, the J call TRBJ1-1; 8 bases align to TRBD1. This CDR3 region has 13 residues. The V gene's germline CDR1 is SGHAT and CDR2 FQNNGV. For the CDR3, the DNA is TGTGCCAGCAGCCCTAATCTCCAGGGGGCGTCTGTCTTT. Translating it yields CASSPNLQGASVF.